Presented here are 25 T cell receptor beta chains from one specimen sequenced in a study of T-cell reconstitution after alpha-beta-depleted transplantation in children (dated by TCRdb to 2016 to 2017). Receptor amplification or capture employed PCR. Sequencing took place on an Illumina HiSeq 2500. Molecular barcoding was employed in the preparation of TCR libraries, with unique molecular identifiers being used to normalize TCRbeta repertoire quantification. TCRdb reprocessed the public reads (quality trimming at Q25 with fastp, clone calling with MiXCR) and kept in-frame beta chains. Each CDR3 protein gets just one entry, which takes the most common genes and DNA from the rows behind it. The sample includes a few hundred thousand distinct CDR3 sequences, with roughly a tenth observed a single time. The ten largest clonotypes hold approximately 5% of the sample. The sample consisted of PBMCs from the stem cell graft donor, taken from the stem cell graft. Source of these receptors: a human donor who donated a stem cell graft to a child with SCID.

This clonotype was observed many times. CDR3 in amino acids: CASSTSPGGTEAFF. The DNA for the CDR3 is TGCGCCAGCAGCACCAGCCCCGGAGGGACTGAAGCTTTCTTT. The rearrangement joins TRBV5-1 to TRBJ1-1; D call uncertain. CDR3 length: 14 amino acids. Germline assignment: CDR1 SGHRS and CDR2 YFSETQ. V lost 4 bases, J lost 5 bases, and 15 bases lay in between.

This clonotype was recorded many times. The CDR3 DNA sequence: TGTGCCAGCAGCCAATGGGGTCGAAACACTGAAGCTTTCTTT. Its translation: CASSQWGRNTEAFF. The genes are TRBV3-1 and TRBJ1-1; D is ambiguous. V was pared by 2 bases and J by 2 bases, with 9 bases between. Germline lookup yields CDR1 LGHDT and CDR2 YNNKEL (reference sequence). The length of the CDR3 is 14 residues.

This clonotype was observed a few times. J is TRBJ2-5 and V is TRBV5-1, with D possibly TRBD2 on 5 matching bases. The CDR3 contains 16 residues. Germline CDR1 SGHRS, CDR2 YFSETQ. The V end lost 0 bases, the J end lost 5 bases, and 17 bases lay between the germline ends. CDR3: CASSLVGESDRETQYF. The CDR3 DNA follows: TGCGCCAGCAGCTTGGTGGGAGAATCCGACCGGGAGACCCAGTACTTC. Drawing the rest from reference TRBV5-1 and TRBJ2-5, the complete variable domain is KAGVTQTPRYLIKTRGQQVTLSCSPISGHRSVSWYQQTPGQGLQFLFEYFSETQRNKGNFPGRFSGRQFSNSRSEMNVSTLELGDSALYLCASSLVGESDRETQYFGPGTRLLVL.

This clonotype occurred many times. CDR3 protein: CASSLLGGQPQHF. The DNA for the CDR3 is TGCGCCAGCAGCTTGCTTGGAGGGCAGCCCCAGCATTTT. The chain couples TRBV5-1 to TRBJ1-5; no reliable D call. The germline V gene has CDR1 SGHRS and CDR2 YFSETQ. Trimming cost V 1 base and J 7 bases, with 9 bases left between them. The CDR3 runs 13 residues.

This clonotype was detected ten times or more. In DNA form, the CDR3 reads TGTGCCAGCAGCCCACAGGGAAACTACGAGCAGTACTTC. Amino acids: CASSPQGNYEQYF. The rearrangement links TRBV3-1 to TRBJ2-7; the D gene is possibly TRBD1 (6 bases). Per germline, CDR1 LGHDT and CDR2 YNNKEL (reference sequence). This CDR3 has 13 residues. The V end lost 4 bases, the J end lost 3 bases, and 10 bases lay between the germline ends.

This clonotype was counted at least ten times. This chain connects TRBV29-1 to TRBJ2-7; D not resolved. This CDR3 is built from 13 residues. V dropped 0 bases and J dropped 0 bases, with 6 bases sitting between them. CDR1 SQVTM and CDR2 ANQGSEA come from the germline V gene. As DNA, the CDR3 is TGCAGCGTTGAAGAGGGCCGCTCCTACGAGCAGTACTTC. Its translation is CSVEEGRSYEQYF.

This clonotype has only a few counts. The genes are TRBV5-1 and TRBJ2-3; 12 bases are a match to TRBD1. The CDR3 spans 17 residues. With 4 bases clipped from V and 5 bases from J, the junction kept 11 bases outside the gene matches. Germline values: CDR1 SGHRS, CDR2 YFSETQ. The CDR3 is CASSHQPGQGAIDTQYF. CDR3 coding DNA: TGCGCCAGCAGCCATCAACCGGGACAGGGGGCAATAGATACGCAGTATTTT.

This clonotype was counted many times. The V call is TRBV29-1, the J call TRBJ2-3; no definite D call. The CDR3 is made up of 14 amino acids. Trimming removed 4 bases at V and 0 bases at J, with 11 bases between. Germline assignment: CDR1 SQVTM and CDR2 ANQGSEA. For the CDR3, the DNA is TGCAGCGTTGTTAAGACGAGTAGCACAGATACGCAGTATTTT. The encoded protein is CSVVKTSSTDTQYF.

Points on this clonotype: A much larger clone differs from this one at a single base, so this may be a read error. J is TRBJ2-7 and V is TRBV12-3 or TRBV12-4, with 9 nucleotides matching TRBD2. The CDR3 is made up of 15 amino acids. As DNA, the CDR3 is TGTGCCAGCAGCCGCCAGACTAGCGGTTCCTACGAGCAGCACTTC. Amino acid sequence: CASSRQTSGSYEQHF.

The sample holds many counts of this clonotype. The rearrangement uses TRBV11-1 and TRBJ2-1; no firm D call. The CDR3 sequence is 14 residues long. The V gene's germline CDR1 is SGHAT and CDR2 FQDESV (reference sequence). Trimming cost V 0 bases and J 1 base, with 4 bases left between them. The DNA for the CDR3 is TGTGCCAGCAGCTTAGCAAATTCCTACAATGAGCAGTTCTTC. Its protein product is CASSLANSYNEQFF.

This clonotype showed up many times. J is TRBJ2-5 and V is TRBV9; D is unclear. The CDR3 has 13 residues. The germline gives CDR1 SGDLS, CDR2 YYNGEE. Trimming shortened V by 4 bases and J by 5 bases, and 12 bases separated the two germline ends. The CDR3 sequence is CASSPTTWETQYF. DNA for the CDR3: TGTGCCAGCAGCCCTACTACTTGGGAGACCCAGTACTTC. Full variable domain (outside the CDR3, taken from reference TRBV9 and TRBJ2-5): DSGVTQTPKHLITATGQRVTLRCSPRSGDLSVYWYQQSLDQGLQFLIQYYNGEERAKGNILERFSAQQFPDLHSELNLSSLELGDSALYFCASSPTTWETQYFGPGTRLLVL.

This clonotype was seen at least ten times. The chain has TRBV5-1 and TRBJ1-1; D is undetermined. The length of the CDR3 is 14 residues. The germline gives CDR1 SGHRS, CDR2 YFSETQ. V lost 0 bases, J lost 6 bases, and 12 bases lay in between. This chain's CDR3 is CASSLEGGRAEAFF. CDR3 in DNA: TGCGCCAGCAGCTTGGAAGGAGGCCGGGCTGAAGCTTTCTTT. Using reference TRBV5-1 and TRBJ1-1 for the parts outside the CDR3, the full variable domain is KAGVTQTPRYLIKTRGQQVTLSCSPISGHRSVSWYQQTPGQGLQFLFEYFSETQRNKGNFPGRFSGRQFSNSRSEMNVSTLELGDSALYLCASSLEGGRAEAFFGQGTRLTVV.

At least ten counts were recorded for this clonotype. The rearrangement uses TRBV12-3 or TRBV12-4 and TRBJ2-2; D remains ambiguous. The CDR3 totals 14 residues. V lost 5 bases and J 8 bases, leaving 15 bases between the germline ends. The chain's CDR3 is CASSPPWGPGELFF. The CDR3 bases are TGTGCCAGCAGTCCGCCATGGGGTCCGGGGGAGCTGTTTTTT.

The chain links TRBV9 to TRBJ2-5, with D perhaps TRBD2 (6 bases). This CDR3 is built from 16 residues. Per the germline V gene, CDR1 is SGDLS and CDR2 is YYNGEE. Trimming took 0 bases from V and 3 from J, leaving 15 bases between them. CDR3 loop: CASSVGIGTGEETQYF. The CDR3, as DNA: TGTGCCAGCAGCGTAGGGATTGGGACGGGAGAAGAGACCCAGTACTTC. Looking up the rest from reference TRBV9 and TRBJ2-5 gives the full variable domain: DSGVTQTPKHLITATGQRVTLRCSPRSGDLSVYWYQQSLDQGLQFLIQYYNGEERAKGNILERFSAQQFPDLHSELNLSSLELGDSALYFCASSVGIGTGEETQYFGPGTRLLVL.

In its sample, this clonotype was seen many times. The chain joins TRBV2 to TRBJ1-2, with no clear D. The CDR3 is 10 residues long. With 6 bases removed from V and 8 bases from J, the gap between germline ends came to 7 bases. Germline CDR1 reads SNHLY; CDR2 reads FYNNEI. This CDR3 is CASRAGGYTF. In DNA, the CDR3 is TGTGCCAGCAGAGCGGGGGGCTACACCTTC. Combining the CDR3 with reference TRBV2 and TRBJ1-2 gives the whole variable domain EPEVTQTPSHQVTQMGQEVILRCVPISNHLYFYWYRQILGQKVEFLVSFYNNEISEKSEIFDDQFSVERPDGSNFTLKIRSTKLEDSAMYFCASRAGGYTFGSGTRLTVV.

The chain links TRBV5-5 to TRBJ2-3; D is uncertain. Germline CDR1 SGHKS, CDR2 YYEKEE (reference sequence). Trimming shortened V by 4 bases and J by 4 bases, and 13 bases separated the two germline ends. The CDR3 runs 14 residues. Written as DNA, the CDR3 is TGTGCCAGCAGCCCCCTAATGCCCCCAGATACGCAGTATTTT. Translated: CASSPLMPPDTQYF.

This clonotype was seen repeatedly, ten times or more. The gene calls are TRBV5-1 and TRBJ2-7; 10 bases match TRBD2. The germline V gene has CDR1 SGHRS and CDR2 YFSETQ. J was trimmed by 0 bases and V by 2 bases; bases with no gene match: 5. The CDR3 extends over 16 amino acids. This chain's CDR3 is CASSLNSGGSSYEQYF. The CDR3 coding sequence is TGCGCCAGCAGCTTAAATAGCGGGGGGAGCTCCTACGAGCAGTACTTC.

This clonotype was counted many times. V usage is TRBV7-2 and J usage is TRBJ1-4; no definite D call. With 5 bases removed from V and 0 bases from J, the gap between germline ends came to 16 bases. The germline CDR1 and CDR2 sequences are SGHTA and FQGNSA. The CDR3 covers 17 residues. As DNA, the CDR3 is TGTGCCAGCAGCCTAAGAGCAGGCCGTGCAACTAATGAAAAACTGTTTTTT. It is translated as CASSLRAGRATNEKLFF.

This clonotype was recorded at least ten times. The chain couples TRBV5-5 to TRBJ2-2; the match to TRBD2 covers 7 bases. J lost 5 bases, V lost 3 bases, and 4 bases had no gene match. The V gene's germline CDR1 is SGHKS and CDR2 YYEKEE (reference sequence). This CDR3 has 14 amino acids. CDR3 sequence (DNA): TGTGCCAGCAGCTCGGGACTATATACCGGGGAGCTGTTTTTT. Its translation is CASSSGLYTGELFF. The complete variable domain, with remaining parts taken from reference TRBV5-5 and TRBJ2-2, reads DAGVTQSPTHLIKTRGQQVTLRCSPISGHKSVSWYQQVLGQGPQFIFQYYEKEERGRGNFPDRFSARQFPNYSSELNVNALLLGDSALYLCASSSGLYTGELFFGEGSRLTVL.

This clonotype was picked up one time. The V call is TRBV30, the J call TRBJ2-7, with TRBD2 matching over 7 bases. J gave up 0 bases and V 0 bases, and 5 bases lay outside the gene matches. The germline CDR1 and CDR2 sequences are GTSNPN and SVGIG (reference sequence). The length of the CDR3 is 15 residues. The CDR3 region has the DNA TGTGCCTGGAGTGTACAGAGCGGGAACTCCTACGAGCAGTACTTC. Encoded protein: CAWSVQSGNSYEQYF. Filled out from reference TRBV30 and TRBJ2-7, the complete variable domain reads SQTIHQWPATLVQPVGSPLSLECTVEGTSNPNLYWYRQAAGRGLQLLFYSVGIGQISSEVPQNLSASRPQDRQFILSSKKLLLSDSGFYLCAWSVQSGNSYEQYFGPGTRLTVT.

This chain connects TRBV6-5 to TRBJ1-2; D unresolved. From germline, CDR1 is MNHEY and CDR2 SVGAGI. CDR3 size: 14 residues. V gave up 4 bases and J gave up 3 bases, with 12 bases separating them. CDR3 nucleotides: TGTGCCAGCAGTTCAGTTCCGGAGGACTATGGCTACACCTTC. Its translation: CASSSVPEDYGYTF.

This clonotype was picked up many times. This sequence joins TRBV5-4 and TRBJ1-1; D may be TRBD1 (5 bases). The germline V and J ends were trimmed by 2 bases and 3 bases, with 8 bases remaining between them. CDR3 size: 13 residues. CDR1 is SGHNT and CDR2 is YYREEE in the germline V gene (reference sequence). CDR3 bases: TGTGCCAGCAGCTTTGACAGCTACACTGAAGCTTTCTTT. Its protein is CASSFDSYTEAFF.

This clonotype has a count of ten or more. The chain employs TRBV7-2 and TRBJ2-1; 8 bases are a match to TRBD2. Germline V gene lookup returns CDR1 SGHTA and CDR2 FQGNSA. This CDR3 is built from 15 residues. After removal of 3 bases from V and 2 bases from J, the junction contained 3 bases not matched to a gene. DNA for the CDR3: TGTGCCAGCAGCTTCACCGGGGGGGCCTACAATGAGCAGTTCTTC. This translates into CASSFTGGAYNEQFF.

The sample holds many counts of this clonotype. The chain combines TRBV5-8 with TRBJ1-3, with no clear D. Deletions cut 1 base from V and 2 bases from J, with 7 bases between. There are 14 residues in the CDR3. Germline V gene sequence: CDR1 SGHTS, CDR2 YDEGEE. Here the CDR3 DNA reads TGTGCCAGCAGCTTGACCGGGGCTGGAAACACCATATATTTT. It specifies CASSLTGAGNTIYF.

This clonotype came up many times. V gene TRBV6-1 combines with J gene TRBJ2-7; the match to TRBD2 covers 9 bases. The germline CDR1 and CDR2 sequences are MNHNS and SASEGT. The CDR3 sequence is 15 residues long. V was clipped by 6 bases and J by 3 bases; unmatched bases: 9. The CDR3 region has the DNA TGTGCCAGCAGCGAAACGGGACTAGCAGTCTACGAGCAGTACTTC. Translation gives CASSETGLAVYEQYF.